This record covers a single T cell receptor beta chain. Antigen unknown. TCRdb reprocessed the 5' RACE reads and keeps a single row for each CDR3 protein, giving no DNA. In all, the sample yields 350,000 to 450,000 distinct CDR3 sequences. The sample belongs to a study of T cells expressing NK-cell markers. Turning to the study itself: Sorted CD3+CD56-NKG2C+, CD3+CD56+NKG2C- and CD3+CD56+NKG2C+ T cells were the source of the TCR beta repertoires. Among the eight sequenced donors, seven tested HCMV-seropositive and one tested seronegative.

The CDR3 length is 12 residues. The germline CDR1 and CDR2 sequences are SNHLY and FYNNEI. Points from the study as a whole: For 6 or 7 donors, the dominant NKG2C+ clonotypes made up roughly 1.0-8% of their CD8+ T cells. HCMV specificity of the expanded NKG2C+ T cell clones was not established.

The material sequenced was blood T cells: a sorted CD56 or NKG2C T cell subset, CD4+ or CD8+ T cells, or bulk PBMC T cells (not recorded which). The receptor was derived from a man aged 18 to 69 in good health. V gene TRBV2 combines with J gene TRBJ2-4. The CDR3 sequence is CASSELGYIQYF.